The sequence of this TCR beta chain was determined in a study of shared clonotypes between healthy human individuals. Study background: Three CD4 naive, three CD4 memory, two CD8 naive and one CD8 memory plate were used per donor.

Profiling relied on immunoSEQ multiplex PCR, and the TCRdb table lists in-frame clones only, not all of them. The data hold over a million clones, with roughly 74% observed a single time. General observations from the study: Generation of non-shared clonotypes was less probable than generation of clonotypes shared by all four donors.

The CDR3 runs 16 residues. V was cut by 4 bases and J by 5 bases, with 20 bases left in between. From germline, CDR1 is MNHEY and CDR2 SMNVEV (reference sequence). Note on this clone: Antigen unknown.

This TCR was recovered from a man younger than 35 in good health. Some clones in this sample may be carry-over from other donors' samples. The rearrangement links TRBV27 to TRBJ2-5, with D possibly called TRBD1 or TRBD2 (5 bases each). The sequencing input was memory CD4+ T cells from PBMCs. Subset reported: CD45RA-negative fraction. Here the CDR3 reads CASSSSPGPRKETQYF. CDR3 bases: TGTGCCAGCAGTTCCTCCCCGGGACCGCGTAAGGAGACCCAGTACTTC.